Listed below are T cell receptor beta chains from one sample, sequenced in a study of control samples from healthy donors and cancer patients. Assay: immunoSEQ multiplex PCR; the TCRdb copy retains only in-frame clones and omits some. Found here are 90,000 to 150,000 clones, approximately 90% of them singletons; the top ten hold around 10%. Sequenced: blood. The receptor set was obtained from a man aged 30-40 years in good health. Each CDR3 is given with its conserved first and last residue. Each record gives: V gene, D gene, clone size, CDR3 length, J gene, CDR3 protein, CDR3 DNA. The D gene is left open where the match is weak. Not every row has a clone size; where given, it reads once, few, many or a size class.

v_gene: TRBV6-5; d_gene: -; abundance: -; len: 14; j_gene: TRBJ1-4; CDR3aa: CATRDTRVNEKLFF; CDR3nt: TGTGCCACCCGGGACACTCGAGTGAATGAAAAACTGTTTTTT
v_gene: TRBV10-3; d_gene: -; abundance: -; len: 13; j_gene: TRBJ1-1; CDR3aa: CAISPDRNTEAFF; CDR3nt: TGTGCCATCAGTCCTGACCGGAACACTGAAGCTTTCTTT
v_gene: TRBV24-1; d_gene: -; abundance: -; len: 14; j_gene: TRBJ1-6; CDR3aa: CATSDGSYNSPLHF; CDR3nt: TGTGCCACCAGTGATGGGTCCTATAATTCACCCCTCCACTTT
v_gene: TRBV28; d_gene: -; abundance: -; len: 14; j_gene: TRBJ1-1; CDR3aa: CASSLPQGNTEAFF; CDR3nt: TGTGCCAGCAGTCTCCCTCAGGGCAACACTGAAGCTTTCTTT
v_gene: TRBV6-5; d_gene: -; abundance: once; len: 13; j_gene: TRBJ1-1; CDR3aa: CASSYSLGRKAFF; CDR3nt: TGTGCCAGCAGTTACTCCCTGGGACGGAAGGCTTTCTTT
v_gene: TRBV6-5; d_gene: -; abundance: -; len: 14; j_gene: TRBJ2-2; CDR3aa: CASRYKPTDGELFF; CDR3nt: TGTGCCAGCAGGTACAAGCCCACGGACGGGGAGCTGTTTTTT
v_gene: TRBV11-3; d_gene: -; abundance: -; len: 15; j_gene: TRBJ2-1; CDR3aa: CASNHRVASYNEQFF; CDR3nt: TGTGCCAGCAACCACAGGGTTGCGTCCTACAATGAGCAGTTCTTC
v_gene: TRBV30; d_gene: -; abundance: -; len: 13; j_gene: TRBJ1-5; CDR3aa: CAWSRTDDQPQHF; CDR3nt: TGTGCCTGGAGTAGGACAGACGATCAGCCCCAGCATTTT
v_gene: TRBV9; d_gene: TRBD2; abundance: -; len: 18; j_gene: TRBJ2-1; CDR3aa: CASSVVSSGGPSYNEQFF; CDR3nt: TGTGCCAGCAGCGTAGTGAGTAGCGGGGGGCCCTCGTACAATGAGCAGTTCTTC
v_gene: TRBV28; d_gene: TRBD1; abundance: -; len: 15; j_gene: TRBJ1-5; CDR3aa: CASSMGQGNNQPQHF; CDR3nt: TGTGCCAGCAGTATGGGACAGGGCAACAATCAGCCCCAGCATTTT
v_gene: TRBV6-5; d_gene: TRBD1; abundance: -; len: 14; j_gene: TRBJ1-2; CDR3aa: CASSPWGQGNGYTF; CDR3nt: TGTGCCAGCAGTCCTTGGGGACAGGGGAATGGCTACACCTTC
v_gene: TRBV30; d_gene: -; abundance: once; len: 14; j_gene: TRBJ2-1; CDR3aa: CAWMGGGAYNEQFF; CDR3nt: TGTGCCTGGATGGGTGGCGGGGCCTACAATGAGCAGTTCTTC
v_gene: TRBV6-5; d_gene: -; abundance: -; len: 14; j_gene: TRBJ1-1; CDR3aa: CASSYRGRLTEAFF; CDR3nt: TGTGCCAGCAGTTACCGAGGAAGACTCACTGAAGCTTTCTTT
v_gene: TRBV15; d_gene: -; abundance: -; len: 12; j_gene: TRBJ1-2; CDR3aa: CATSRNREGYTF; CDR3nt: TGTGCCACCAGCAGGAACAGAGAGGGCTACACCTTC
v_gene: TRBV7-9; d_gene: -; abundance: -; len: 14; j_gene: TRBJ1-1; CDR3aa: CASSLESENTEAFF; CDR3nt: TGTGCCAGCAGCTTAGAATCCGAGAACACTGAAGCTTTCTTT
v_gene: TRBV7-2; d_gene: -; abundance: -; len: 14; j_gene: TRBJ1-4; CDR3aa: CASSFGTGNEKLFF; CDR3nt: TGTGCCAGCAGCTTCGGGACTGGTAATGAAAAACTGTTTTTT
v_gene: TRBV6-5; d_gene: TRBD1; abundance: -; len: 13; j_gene: TRBJ2-5; CDR3aa: CASSRQGRETQYF; CDR3nt: TGTGCCAGCAGTCGACAGGGACGGGAGACCCAGTACTTC
v_gene: TRBV7-9; d_gene: TRBD1; abundance: -; len: 15; j_gene: TRBJ2-2; CDR3aa: CASSTDRVGPGELFF; CDR3nt: TGTGCCAGCAGCACGGACAGGGTGGGGCCCGGGGAGCTGTTTTTT
v_gene: TRBV27; d_gene: -; abundance: -; len: 13; j_gene: TRBJ1-6; CDR3aa: CASSFYSGSPLHF; CDR3nt: TGTGCCAGCAGTTTCTACAGTGGATCACCCCTCCACTTT
v_gene: TRBV13; d_gene: TRBD2; abundance: once; len: 14; j_gene: TRBJ2-7; CDR3aa: CASSAGLAGDEQYF; CDR3nt: TGTGCCAGCAGCGCCGGACTAGCGGGGGACGAGCAGTACTTC
v_gene: TRBV18; d_gene: -; abundance: -; len: 14; j_gene: TRBJ2-2; CDR3aa: CASSPVTNTGELFF; CDR3nt: TGTGCCAGCTCACCAGTTACGAACACCGGGGAGCTGTTTTTT
v_gene: TRBV7-9; d_gene: -; abundance: -; len: 15; j_gene: TRBJ1-3; CDR3aa: CASSRQNAFGNTIYF; CDR3nt: TGTGCCAGCTCGAGGCAAAATGCATTTGGAAACACCATATATTTT
v_gene: TRBV9; d_gene: -; abundance: -; len: 15; j_gene: TRBJ1-1; CDR3aa: CASSAGGLVDTEAFF; CDR3nt: TGTGCCAGCAGCGCCGGGGGGCTAGTGGACACTGAAGCTTTCTTT
v_gene: TRBV2; d_gene: TRBD1; abundance: -; len: 14; j_gene: TRBJ2-7; CDR3aa: CASSSGTGFYEQYF; CDR3nt: TGTGCCAGCAGTTCCGGGACAGGGTTCTACGAGCAGTACTTC
v_gene: TRBV30; d_gene: -; abundance: once; len: 13; j_gene: TRBJ1-1; CDR3aa: CAWSIGGDTEAFF; CDR3nt: TGTGCCTGGAGTATCGGAGGGGACACTGAAGCTTTCTTT
v_gene: TRBV5-8; d_gene: -; abundance: -; len: 16; j_gene: TRBJ1-2; CDR3aa: CASSGYLGPTNYGYTF; CDR3nt: TGTGCCAGCAGCGGTTACTTGGGACCTACGAACTATGGCTACACCTTC
v_gene: TRBV7-4; d_gene: -; abundance: once; len: 12; j_gene: TRBJ2-4; CDR3aa: CASSFAEGVAYF; CDR3nt: TGTGCCAGCAGCTTCGCCGAGGGGGTCGCGTACTTC
v_gene: TRBV6-1; d_gene: -; abundance: -; len: 19; j_gene: TRBJ1-1; CDR3aa: CASSEGSRGLGHMNTEAFF; CDR3nt: TGTGCCAGCAGTGAAGGGTCAAGAGGCTTGGGACACATGAACACTGAAGCTTTCTTT
v_gene: TRBV7-8; d_gene: -; abundance: -; len: 14; j_gene: TRBJ1-2; CDR3aa: CASSLEGRGHGYTF; CDR3nt: TGTGCCAGCAGCTTAGAGGGCAGGGGTCATGGCTACACCTTC
v_gene: TRBV6-1; d_gene: TRBD2; abundance: -; len: 17; j_gene: TRBJ2-2; CDR3aa: CASSEVSGGADTGELFF; CDR3nt: TGTGCCAGCAGTGAAGTTAGCGGGGGGGCCGACACCGGGGAGCTGTTTTTT
v_gene: TRBV18; d_gene: -; abundance: -; len: 14; j_gene: TRBJ2-2; CDR3aa: CASSGSTNTGELFF; CDR3nt: TGTGCCAGCTCGGGGTCTACGAACACCGGGGAGCTGTTTTTT
v_gene: TRBV30; d_gene: -; abundance: -; len: 16; j_gene: TRBJ1-3; CDR3aa: CAWTLEQSTSGNTIYF; CDR3nt: TGTGCCTGGACCTTGGAACAGTCTACCTCTGGAAACACCATATATTTT
v_gene: TRBV7-3; d_gene: -; abundance: -; len: 15; j_gene: TRBJ2-1; CDR3aa: CASSLMASYYNEQFF; CDR3nt: TGTGCCAGCAGCTTAATGGCTAGCTATTACAATGAGCAGTTCTTC
v_gene: TRBV5-6; d_gene: -; abundance: -; len: 15; j_gene: TRBJ2-5; CDR3aa: CASSLAVGGGETQYF; CDR3nt: TGTGCCAGCAGCTTGGCGGTCGGTGGAGGAGAGACCCAGTACTTC
v_gene: TRBV18; d_gene: -; abundance: -; len: 16; j_gene: TRBJ1-1; CDR3aa: CASSPPKQGWYTEAFF; CDR3nt: TGTGCCAGCTCACCACCCAAACAGGGTTGGTACACTGAAGCTTTCTTT
v_gene: TRBV7-3; d_gene: -; abundance: -; len: 13; j_gene: TRBJ1-1; CDR3aa: CASSPQGDTEAFF; CDR3nt: TGTGCCAGCAGCCCTCAGGGTGACACTGAAGCTTTCTTT
v_gene: TRBV25-1; d_gene: -; abundance: -; len: 14; j_gene: TRBJ1-1; CDR3aa: CASSEYRDTSEAFF; CDR3nt: TGTGCCAGCAGTGAATATCGGGACACGTCCGAAGCTTTCTTT
v_gene: TRBV4-1; d_gene: -; abundance: once; len: 14; j_gene: TRBJ2-7; CDR3aa: CASSQETPRDEQYF; CDR3nt: TGCGCCAGCAGCCAAGAAACGCCAAGGGACGAGCAGTACTTC
v_gene: TRBV4-1; d_gene: TRBD2; abundance: -; len: 15; j_gene: TRBJ2-3; CDR3aa: CASSQDSASGDTQYF; CDR3nt: TGCGCCAGCAGCCAAGATTCGGCTAGCGGGGATACGCAGTATTTT
v_gene: TRBV11-2; d_gene: TRBD1; abundance: -; len: 15; j_gene: TRBJ2-2; CDR3aa: CASSGQGALPGELFF; CDR3nt: TGTGCCAGCAGCGGACAGGGGGCTCTCCCCGGGGAGCTGTTTTTT
v_gene: TRBV14; d_gene: -; abundance: -; len: 13; j_gene: TRBJ1-1; CDR3aa: CASSRTWNTEAFF; CDR3nt: TGTGCCAGCAGCCGGACGTGGAACACTGAAGCTTTCTTT
v_gene: TRBV9; d_gene: TRBD2; abundance: once; len: 20; j_gene: TRBJ2-7; CDR3aa: CASSVASGLESQRGTYEQYF; CDR3nt: TGTGCCAGCAGCGTAGCTTCGGGACTAGAATCCCAGAGGGGGACCTACGAGCAGTACTTC
v_gene: TRBV7-6; d_gene: TRBD2; abundance: few; len: 17; j_gene: TRBJ2-2; CDR3aa: CASSPEALAVKTGELFF; CDR3nt: TGTGCCAGCAGCCCGGAGGCCCTAGCGGTAAAAACCGGGGAGCTGTTTTTT
v_gene: TRBV27; d_gene: -; abundance: -; len: 13; j_gene: TRBJ2-5; CDR3aa: CASSPSWVETQYF; CDR3nt: TGTGCCAGCAGTCCGTCGTGGGTTGAGACCCAGTACTTC
v_gene: TRBV9; d_gene: TRBD1; abundance: -; len: 14; j_gene: TRBJ1-1; CDR3aa: CASSGYRGRTEAFF; CDR3nt: TGTGCCAGCAGCGGCTACAGGGGGCGCACTGAAGCTTTCTTT
v_gene: TRBV30; d_gene: -; abundance: -; len: 13; j_gene: TRBJ2-6; CDR3aa: CAWSLGGANVLTF; CDR3nt: TGTGCCTGGAGTTTGGGAGGGGCCAACGTCCTGACTTTC
v_gene: TRBV2; d_gene: TRBD1; abundance: -; len: 15; j_gene: TRBJ2-3; CDR3aa: CASSGEAGGVMTQYF; CDR3nt: TGTGCCAGCAGTGGGGAGGCAGGGGGCGTAATGACGCAGTATTTT
v_gene: TRBV28; d_gene: -; abundance: once; len: 15; j_gene: TRBJ2-2; CDR3aa: CASISQGRRAGELFF; CDR3nt: TGTGCCAGCATTTCACAGGGCCGCAGGGCGGGGGAGCTGTTTTTT
v_gene: TRBV15; d_gene: -; abundance: -; len: 15; j_gene: TRBJ2-2; CDR3aa: CATSRDSGMSGELFF; CDR3nt: TGTGCCACCAGCAGAGATAGCGGCATGTCCGGGGAGCTGTTTTTT
v_gene: TRBV9; d_gene: TRBD2; abundance: -; len: 17; j_gene: TRBJ2-5; CDR3aa: CASSVASGALGQETQYF; CDR3nt: TGTGCCAGCAGCGTTGCTAGCGGGGCCTTGGGACAAGAGACCCAGTACTTC
v_gene: TRBV3-1/TRBV3-2; d_gene: -; abundance: -; len: 13; j_gene: TRBJ1-5; CDR3aa: CASSQDLTQPQHF; CDR3nt: TGTGCCAGCAGCCAAGACCTCACTCAGCCCCAGCATTTT
v_gene: TRBV5-1; d_gene: TRBD1; abundance: -; len: 18; j_gene: TRBJ2-4; CDR3aa: CASSLQIRTGDDKNIQYF; CDR3nt: TGCGCCAGCAGCTTGCAAATACGGACAGGCGACGACAAAAACATTCAGTACTTC
v_gene: TRBV5-1; d_gene: -; abundance: few; len: 14; j_gene: TRBJ2-2; CDR3aa: CASSTDPGTGELFF; CDR3nt: TGCGCCAGCAGCACAGATCCGGGTACCGGGGAGCTGTTTTTT
v_gene: TRBV6-4; d_gene: TRBD2; abundance: -; len: 15; j_gene: TRBJ2-1; CDR3aa: CASSDSAGGRNEQFF; CDR3nt: TGTGCCAGCAGTGACTCGGCGGGGGGCCGCAATGAGCAGTTCTTC
v_gene: TRBV27; d_gene: -; abundance: -; len: 16; j_gene: TRBJ1-2; CDR3aa: CASNKRATDHNYGYTF; CDR3nt: TGTGCCAGCAATAAAAGGGCGACAGACCATAACTATGGCTACACCTTC
v_gene: TRBV6-5; d_gene: -; abundance: once; len: 13; j_gene: TRBJ1-1; CDR3aa: CASSWERGRGAFF; CDR3nt: TGTGCCAGCAGTTGGGAAAGGGGAAGAGGAGCTTTCTTT